This T cell receptor beta chain was identified in a study of blood T cell repertoires in COVID-19 (dated by TCRdb to about 2020). About the full investigation: Samples from collaborators originated in the United States, Italy and Spain and spanned both the acute and convalescent phases of COVID-19. The repertoires were released in a freely available public database meant as a resource for research on the immune response to SARS-CoV-2. Sample metadata almost always included a de-identified subject ID, COVID-19 status, age in years and sex. HLA class I and class II types, where available, came from metadata supplied by the sample provider rather than from assay-based typing. Deeply sampled blood TCRbeta repertoires from subjects exposed to, actively infected with, or recovered from COVID-19 were included in the dataset. The samples were drawn from the first 160 participants of the ongoing ImmuneRACE study and from about 1,200 subjects provided by 6 global collaborators. The material from the prospective study consisted of cDNA or gDNA derived from T cells, B-cell-depleted T cells, or PBMCs.

TCRbeta CDR3 regions were amplified from genomic DNA by means of the immunoSEQ Assay, a bias-controlled multiplex PCR. The study's own analysis went as follows. Within the assay, amplification of reference gene primers was used to estimate how many nucleated cells each sample contained. Sequence reads were collapsed and filtered to measure the absolute abundance of every unique TCRbeta CDR3 rearrangement. Productive Simpson clonality was computed per sample as the square root of Simpson's diversity index over productive rearrangements. TCRdb obtained this table from immuneACCESS and retained in-frame rearrangements with V and J assigned. These tables miss some clones; where compared with another copy, unresolved V genes account for less than half of the shortfall, and the remainder is unexplained. V and J calls and clone size come straight from that table; D and trimming were deduced from the DNA. This sample holds approximately 110,000 clones; more than 70% were observed only once. The ten largest clones take up more than 7% of the sample.

A second Seattle source provided samples from volunteer blood donors who had recovered from COVID-19. The collaborating institutions used their own protocols to collect whole blood in K2EDTA tubes. For TCRbeta analysis, collaborators shipped samples as frozen whole blood, isolated PBMCs, or DNA extracted from either of those sample types. On this clone itself: Its cognate antigen has yet to be identified. Within one base of it there is no much larger clone, and no base qualities were kept.

Looking up the germline V gene yields CDR1 SGHTA and CDR2 FQGNSA. Measured from the cysteine to the phenylalanine, the CDR3 is 15 residues long. Solely the CDR3 DNA is kept, with 45 bases framed from the first base. Trimming removed 5 bases from V and 0 bases from J, leaving 13 bases between the germline ends. Points the paper makes about the study in general: Clinical and demographic metadata were provided uncurated, with the amount varying by source and participant.

What was sequenced was peripheral blood. Recombination linked TRBV7-2 to TRBJ1-1; the D gene identity is not certain. The receptor was derived from a woman in her 70s who had recovered from COVID-19. The nucleotide sequence is TGTGCCAGCAGCCAAAGCGGCTACATGAACACTGAAGCTTTCTTT. Its amino acids are CASSQSGYMNTEAFF.